This T cell receptor beta chain was captured by sequencing in a study of blood T cell repertoires in COVID-19. Study-level information: Sites across the United States, Italy and Spain contributed samples from acute and convalescent COVID-19.

V was shortened by 0 bases and J by 3 bases, with 15 bases between the two germline ends. Germline V gene data show CDR1 as MGHRA and CDR2 as YSYEKL. The CDR3 runs 18 residues. Assay used: immunoSEQ multiplex PCR; TCRdb lists only in-frame clones, some missing. The sample holds 250,000 to 300,000 clones, approximately 85% seen once. What was sequenced was PBMCs or T cells enriched from blood (not recorded which). The gene calls are TRBV4-1 and TRBJ1-6; D may be TRBD1 (6 bases). The TCR comes from a woman in her forties or fifties who had been exposed to COVID-19. The CDR3 DNA is TGCGCCAGCAGCCAAGACACAGGTGGGGGCTTCTATAATTCACCCCTCCACTTT. The encoded protein is CASSQDTGGGFYNSPLHF.